These 27 T cell receptor beta chains were all obtained from the same sample, sequenced in a study of cytomegalovirus exposure and HLA in healthy donors. Vbeta (60) and Jbeta (13) primers were used in the PCR. Here immunoSEQ multiplex PCR was the method, and the copy in TCRdb shows in-frame clones only, minus some. The repertoire holds around 200,000 clones, with over 60% as singletons. Material: PBMCs. Receptor source: a male donor in good health and CMV-seronegative.

This clone was seen just once. The V call is TRBV28, the J call TRBJ2-5; possible D gene TRBD1, 6 bases. The germline V gene encodes CDR1 MDHEN and CDR2 SYDVKM. Trimming stripped 6 bases from V and 4 bases from J, with 15 bases between. The CDR3 runs 14 residues. The CDR3 reads CASRGPGRGETQYF. DNA for the CDR3: TGTGCCAGCAGAGGCCCGGGCAGGGGAGAGACCCAGTACTTC.

As DNA, the CDR3 is TGTGCCAGCAGCCAAGACTCGGGAGCGGGCTACGAGCAGTACTTC. This gives the protein CASSQDSGAGYEQYF. The chain combines TRBV11-3 with TRBJ2-7; maybe TRBD2 (6 bases). The CDR3 is made up of 15 amino acids. Germline V lookup: CDR1 SGHNT, CDR2 YENEEA. Deletions cut 5 bases from V and 3 bases from J, with 17 bases between.

The gene calls are TRBV7-2 and TRBJ2-4; 8 bases are shared with TRBD2. The CDR3 runs 15 residues. CDR1 SGHTA and CDR2 FQGNSA come from the germline V gene. Trimming took 2 bases from V and 14 from J; bases not matched to a gene: 14. CDR3 loop: CASSLIAGGQPLKYF. As DNA, the CDR3 is TGTGCCAGCAGCTTAATCGCGGGGGGCCAACCCTTAAAGTACTTC.

The chain carries TRBV7-2 and TRBJ1-5; 7 bases align to TRBD1. From germline, CDR1 is SGHTA and CDR2 FQGNSA. This CDR3 spans 15 amino acids. The V gene end was trimmed by 3 bases and the J gene end by 5 bases; junction bases not matched to a gene: 7. The CDR3 bases are TGTGCCAGCAGCTTGTATGACAGGGTTGATCAGCCCCAGCATTTT. Translating it yields CASSLYDRVDQPQHF.

V usage is TRBV5-8 and J usage is TRBJ2-3; tentatively, D is TRBD2 (5 bases). Germline CDR1 and CDR2: SGHTS and YDEGEE. V lost 0 bases, J lost 3 bases, and 14 bases lay in between. This CDR3 has 16 residues. The CDR3 sequence is CASSLGRLRGTDTQYF. Written as DNA, the CDR3 is TGTGCCAGCAGCTTGGGACGGTTGAGAGGGACAGATACGCAGTATTTT. The full variable domain, rest sourced from reference TRBV5-8 and TRBJ2-3, is EAGVTQSPTHLIKTRGQQATLRCSPISGHTSVYWYQQALGLGLQFLLWYDEGEERNRGNFPPRFSGRQFPNYSSELNVNALELEDSALYLCASSLGRLRGTDTQYFGPGTRLTVL.

This chain joins TRBV5-8 and TRBJ1-1; D gene unclear. Trimming left V 5 bases short and J 1 base short, with 12 bases between. Germline V gives CDR1 SGHTS, CDR2 YDEGEE. This CDR3 spans 14 amino acids. CDR3 DNA sequence: TGTGCCAGCAGTTCTCAGTCCCCGAACACTGAAGCTTTCTTT. This translates into CASSSQSPNTEAFF.

This clone was seen a handful of times. V is TRBV6-4 and J is TRBJ2-1; 7 bases agree with TRBD1. The V gene end was trimmed by 6 bases and the J gene end by 5 bases; junction bases not matched to a gene: 4. The CDR3 length is 13 residues. Germline V CDR1 and CDR2: MRHNA, SNTAGT. The CDR3 region is CASSPGQHNEQFF. Here the CDR3 DNA reads TGTGCCAGCAGCCCGGGACAGCACAATGAGCAGTTCTTC.

Remarks on this clone: Other nucleotide sequences from this sample produce the same CDR3. Written as DNA, the CDR3 is TGTGCCAGCAGCTCCCCAGGGAGGAGGGATGGCTACACCTTC. Protein: CASSSPGRRDGYTF. The V gene is TRBV7-9, the J gene TRBJ1-2, with D perhaps TRBD1 (5 bases). Germline V gene sequence: CDR1 SEHNR, CDR2 FQNEAQ (reference sequence). The CDR3 covers 14 residues. The V end lost 4 bases, the J end lost 6 bases, and 15 bases lay between the germline ends.

The chain employs TRBV4-3 and TRBJ2-7, with no clear D. Germline V CDR1 and CDR2: LGHNA, YSLEER. The CDR3 sequence is 14 residues long. Trimming stripped 1 base from V and 1 base from J, with 8 bases between. The CDR3 reads CASSQGAQSYEQYF. For the CDR3, the DNA is TGCGCCAGCAGCCAAGGGGCTCAATCCTACGAGCAGTACTTC.

V is TRBV7-9 and J is TRBJ1-1; 11 positions match TRBD1. This CDR3 is built from 17 residues. Per the germline V gene, CDR1 is SEHNR and CDR2 is FQNEAQ (reference sequence). V lost 0 bases to trimming and J lost 5 bases; unmatched junction nucleotides: 8. CDR3 bases: TGTGCCAGCAGCTTAGCGGGTAGGGGACAGGGGGGAACTGAAGCTTTCTTT. Encoded protein: CASSLAGRGQGGTEAFF.

The chain uses TRBV7-3 and TRBJ2-1; D gene uncertain. The ends were cut back, 1 base at V and 3 bases at J, with 10 bases in the middle. CDR1 is SGHTA, CDR2 FQGTGA, per germline. This CDR3 has 15 amino acids. The CDR3 nucleotides are TGTGCCAGCAGCTTAAGCGGTGGAGACTACAATGAGCAGTTCTTC. Encoded protein: CASSLSGGDYNEQFF.

The table lists this clone with a few counts. CDR3 sequence (DNA): TGTGCCAGCAGTTTACTCCAACCTGGACTAGCGGTCCGATTAAAGAACACCGGGGAGCTGTTTTTT. Its translation is CASSLLQPGLAVRLKNTGELFF. The chain combines TRBV27 with TRBJ2-2; 10 nucleotides align to TRBD2. Unmatched junction bases numbered 19, after V lost 2 bases and J lost 1 base. Germline CDR1 is MNHEY and CDR2 is SMNVEV (reference sequence). The CDR3 contains 22 residues.

This clone was picked up a small number of times. The chain combines TRBV19 with TRBJ1-2, with 8 bases aligning to TRBD1. CDR3 length: 13 residues. V lost 8 bases to trimming and J lost 8 bases; unmatched junction nucleotides: 10. Looked up from germline, CDR1 is LNHDA and CDR2 is SQIVND (reference sequence). The CDR3 loop is CASWPRTGSGYTF. In DNA, the CDR3 is TGTGCCAGTTGGCCTCGGACAGGGAGCGGCTACACCTTC.

This clone was seen just once. The chain carries TRBV29-1 and TRBJ1-1; no clear D gene. V lost 7 bases and J 0 bases, leaving 18 bases between the germline ends. In germline, CDR1 is SQVTM, CDR2 ANQGSEA. CDR3 length: 15 amino acids. CDR3 nucleotides: TGCAGCGCTGCCGGGCAGCGGGCCTTGAACACTGAAGCTTTCTTT. Translated, it gives CSAAGQRALNTEAFF. The full variable domain, in which reference TRBV29-1 and TRBJ1-1 provide the parts outside the CDR3, is SAVISQKPSRDICQRGTSLTIQCQVDSQVTMMFWYRQQPGQSLTLIATANQGSEATYESGFVIDKFPISRPNLTFSTLTVSNMSPEDSSIYLCSAAGQRALNTEAFFGQGTRLTVV.

There are a few counts of this clone. In the same sample, other DNA sequences code for this CDR3. The rearrangement uses TRBV7-7 and TRBJ1-1, with D maybe TRBD1 (5 bases). The V and J ends lost 2 bases and 1 base respectively, with 20 bases between them. The CDR3 is made up of 18 amino acids. CDR1 SSHAT and CDR2 FNYEAQ come from the germline V gene (reference sequence). CDR3 protein: CASSLYILRQFRNTEAFF. The CDR3 DNA is TGTGCCAGCAGCTTATATATTCTTAGACAGTTTAGGAACACTGAAGCTTTCTTT.

The chain recombines TRBV15 with TRBJ2-3; TRBD2 agrees at 10 bases. CDR3 length equals 16 residues. From germline, CDR1 is LNHNV and CDR2 YYDKDF (reference sequence). The J segment lost 1 base and the V segment lost 2 bases, leaving 3 bases of the junction unmatched. Here the CDR3 reads CATSRRLAGGTDTQYF. For the CDR3, the DNA is TGTGCCACCAGCAGACGTCTAGCGGGGGGCACAGATACGCAGTATTTT.

The genes are TRBV7-9 and TRBJ1-4; 7 bases line up with TRBD1. After removal of 6 bases from V and 0 bases from J, the junction contained 7 bases not matched to a gene. The germline gives CDR1 SEHNR, CDR2 FQNEAQ (reference sequence). The CDR3 contains 16 residues. In nucleotides, the CDR3 is TGTGCCAGCAGTCGGGACAGCGCTGCAACTAATGAAAAACTGTTTTTT. Amino acids: CASSRDSAATNEKLFF. Full variable domain (remainder filled in from reference TRBV7-9 and TRBJ1-4): DTGVSQNPRHKITKRGQNVTFRCDPISEHNRLYWYRQTLGQGPEFLTYFQNEAQLEKSRLLSDRFSAERPKGSFSTLEIQRTEQGDSAMYLCASSRDSAATNEKLFFGSGTQLSVL.

The V and J genes are TRBV7-3 and TRBJ2-1; 9 bases fit TRBD2. CDR3 length: 16 residues. Germline trimming cut 4 bases from V and 0 bases from J; bases unmatched to any gene: 4. The germline V gene has CDR1 SGHTA and CDR2 FQGTGA. CDR3: CASSSNSGSSYNEQFF. The CDR3 DNA reads as TGTGCCAGCAGCTCCAATAGCGGGAGCTCCTACAATGAGCAGTTCTTC.

The chain has TRBV13 and TRBJ2-2, with a possible D match to TRBD2 (5 bases). This CDR3 has 16 residues. Germline CDR1 is PRHDT and CDR2 is FYEKMQ (reference sequence). The V end was cut by 5 bases, the J end by 0 bases, with 13 bases between. The CDR3 region has the DNA TGTGCCAGCAGCCATGGCGCACTAGCGAACACCGGGGAGCTGTTTTTT. It is translated as CASSHGALANTGELFF.

Only one count was recorded for this clone. The chain combines TRBV5-1 with TRBJ1-4; D is undetermined. Germline lookup yields CDR1 SGHRS and CDR2 YFSETQ. This CDR3 region has 14 residues. Trimming cost V 3 bases and J 2 bases, with 8 bases left between them. The CDR3 spells CASSWAPTNEKLFF. DNA of the CDR3: TGCGCCAGCAGCTGGGCCCCCACTAATGAAAAACTGTTTTTT.

The chain recombines TRBV7-2 with TRBJ2-1; 9 bases agree with TRBD2. Per the germline V gene, CDR1 is SGHTA and CDR2 is FQGNSA. This CDR3 is 15 amino acids long. Losses at the gene ends were 3 bases for V and 3 bases for J; bases not matched to a gene: 3. CDR3 bases: TGTGCCAGCAGCTTCGCTAGCGGGAACTACAATGAGCAGTTCTTC. Translation gives CASSFASGNYNEQFF.

CDR3 in DNA: TGTGCCAGCAGTTCCCCGGACAGGGGGCGAGTAGAAAAACTGTTTTTT. Encoded protein: CASSSPDRGRVEKLFF. The chain carries TRBV27 and TRBJ1-4; 11 bases map to TRBD1. Germline V lookup: CDR1 MNHEY, CDR2 SMNVEV (reference sequence). This CDR3 has 16 residues. Trimming removed 4 bases from V and 8 bases from J; junction bases left unmatched: 9.

The chain is built from TRBV7-9 and TRBJ1-5; no definite D call. The CDR3 runs 17 residues. The V gene lost 5 bases and the J gene lost 0 bases, with 17 bases spanning the gap. The germline V gene has CDR1 SEHNR and CDR2 FQNEAQ (reference sequence). For the CDR3, the DNA is TGTGCCAGCAGCCTAGGACCCGGCGGTGATAGCAATCAGCCCCAGCATTTT. This gives the protein CASSLGPGGDSNQPQHF. The full variable domain, its missing parts supplied by reference TRBV7-9 and TRBJ1-5, is DTGVSQNPRHKITKRGQNVTFRCDPISEHNRLYWYRQTLGQGPEFLTYFQNEAQLEKSRLLSDRFSAERPKGSFSTLEIQRTEQGDSAMYLCASSLGPGGDSNQPQHFGDGTRLSIL.

The V call is TRBV6-4, the J call TRBJ2-1, with 11 bases that match TRBD2. V gave up 3 bases and J gave up 6 bases; unmatched junction bases: 4. The germline V gene encodes CDR1 MRHNA and CDR2 SNTAGT. CDR3 size: 15 residues. CDR3 in DNA: TGTGCCAGCAGTGAAGGTAGCGGGGGGGCCAATGAGCAGTTCTTC. Translating it yields CASSEGSGGANEQFF.

CDR3 DNA sequence: TGTGCCAGTATACAGGGCTCTGGAAACACCATATATTTT. Translating it yields CASIQGSGNTIYF. J is TRBJ1-3 and V is TRBV28, with D possibly being TRBD1 (6 bases). The CDR3 has 13 residues. The germline gives CDR1 MDHEN, CDR2 SYDVKM. Deletions cut 9 bases from V and 0 bases from J, with 9 bases between.

The V gene is TRBV6-4, the J gene TRBJ2-1; D is unresolved. The CDR3 has 12 residues. Germline V gene sequence: CDR1 MRHNA, CDR2 SNTAGT. Trimming cost V 2 bases and J 12 bases, with 11 bases left between them. CDR3 sequence (DNA): TGTGCCAGCAGTGACCGGCGGAAAAGGCAGTTCTTC. Its translation: CASSDRRKRQFF.

The chain links TRBV7-2 to TRBJ2-7; TRBD1 matches at 7 bases. CDR3 length equals 15 residues. Unmatched junction bases numbered 9, after V lost 5 bases and J lost 2 bases. CDR1 SGHTA and CDR2 FQGNSA come from the germline V gene. The CDR3 here is CASSLSGTETYEQYF. In DNA form, the CDR3 reads TGTGCCAGCAGCCTCTCCGGGACAGAGACCTACGAGCAGTACTTC. Full variable domain (outside the CDR3, taken from reference TRBV7-2 and TRBJ2-7): GAGVSQSPSNKVTEKGKDVELRCDPISGHTALYWYRQSLGQGLEFLIYFQGNSAPDKSGLPSDRFSAERTGGSVSTLTIQRTQQEDSAVYLCASSLSGTETYEQYFGPGTRLTVT.